This TCR beta chain was identified in a study of cytomegalovirus exposure and HLA in healthy donors. Researchers ran the PCR with 60 Vbeta and 13 Jbeta primers. The protocol was immunoSEQ multiplex PCR, while the TCRdb copy is restricted to in-frame clones and leaves out a portion. Seen here are 150,000 to 200,000 clones, 65% to 80% observed once, and the top ten hold approximately 2%. The CDR3 contains 12 residues. Germline V gene sequence: CDR1 LNHDA, CDR2 SQIVND (reference sequence). V shed 7 bases and J shed 5 bases, with 12 bases lying between them. This chain connects TRBV19 to TRBJ2-7; tentative D call: TRBD1 (6 bases). The specimen was PBMCs. This TCR was sampled from a female donor in good health and CMV-seronegative. The chain's CDR3 is CASKEGGNEQYF. CDR3 coding DNA: TGTGCCAGTAAGGAAGGGGGTAACGAGCAGTACTTC.